This TCR beta chain is from a study of PD-1 blockade in classical Hodgkin lymphoma. Turning to the study itself: On a schedule of every 2 weeks, patients received nivolumab 3 mg/kg intravenously. The study's findings and limits: CD4+ TCR diversity, unlike CD8+, climbed significantly by C4D1. When set against healthy donors, newly diagnosed patients were reported to show lower baseline TCR diversity.

CDR1 is SNHLY, CDR2 FYNNEI, per germline. Trimming cost V 7 bases and J 5 bases; bases outside gene matches: 8. The CDR3 length is 14 residues. The repertoire was sequenced with immunoSEQ multiplex PCR; TCRdb's copy has only in-frame clones and lacks some. This sample has about 14,000 clones; around four fifths occur once, and the top ten carry more than 20%. Worth noting for this clone: Its antigen is unknown.

Every patient experienced relapse after autologous stem cell transplantation, and brentuximab vedotin exposure varied. Best responses included complete response and partial response; otherwise, the best response was progressive disease. This chain uses TRBV2 with TRBJ1-2; 9 bases are shared with TRBD1. Specimen: peripheral blood mononuclear cells (PBMCs), collected before the second cycle of nivolumab. This TCR came from a human donor with classical Hodgkin lymphoma. CDR3 loop: CASTLGQGVYGYTF. For the CDR3, the DNA is TGTGCCAGCACGTTGGGACAGGGAGTTTATGGCTACACCTTC.